This T cell receptor (beta chain) was documented in a study of shared clonotypes between healthy human individuals. Findings and limits, study-wide: It was the few donors that limited the genetic and exposure-history diversity represented.

The germline CDR1 and CDR2 sequences are LGHNT and FRNRAP. J gave up 6 bases and V 1 base, and 4 bases lay outside the gene matches. The CDR3 length is 14 residues. As regards this clone: Its matching antigen is unknown.

Naive CD8 cells lacked CD45RO, underwent positive selection for CCR7 and left out terminally differentiated effector memory CD45RA+ cells. Profiled with immunoSEQ multiplex PCR; TCRdb holds only in-frame clones, not every one. The table records around 2,000,000 clones, about 92% of them present only once. The sample was naive CD8+ T cells from PBMCs. The genes are TRBV12-5 and TRBJ1-2; TRBD1 matches 8 bases. This receptor was taken from a man between 18 and 35 years old in good health. Some clones in this sample may be carry-over from other donors' samples. CDR3 sequence reads: CASGLDGQGDGYTF. In DNA, the CDR3 is TGTGCTAGTGGTTTGGACGGACAGGGCGATGGCTACACCTTC.